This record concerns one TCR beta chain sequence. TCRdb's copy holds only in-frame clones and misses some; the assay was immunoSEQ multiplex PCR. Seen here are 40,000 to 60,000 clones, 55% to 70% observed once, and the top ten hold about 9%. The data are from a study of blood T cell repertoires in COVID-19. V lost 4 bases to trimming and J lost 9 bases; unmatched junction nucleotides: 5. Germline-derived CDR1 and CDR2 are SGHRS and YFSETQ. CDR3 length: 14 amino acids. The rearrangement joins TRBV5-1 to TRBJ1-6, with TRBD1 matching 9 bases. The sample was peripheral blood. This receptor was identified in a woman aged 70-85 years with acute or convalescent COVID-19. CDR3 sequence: CASSPTGGSSPLHF. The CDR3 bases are TGCGCCAGCAGCCCGACAGGGGGGAGTTCACCCCTCCACTTT.